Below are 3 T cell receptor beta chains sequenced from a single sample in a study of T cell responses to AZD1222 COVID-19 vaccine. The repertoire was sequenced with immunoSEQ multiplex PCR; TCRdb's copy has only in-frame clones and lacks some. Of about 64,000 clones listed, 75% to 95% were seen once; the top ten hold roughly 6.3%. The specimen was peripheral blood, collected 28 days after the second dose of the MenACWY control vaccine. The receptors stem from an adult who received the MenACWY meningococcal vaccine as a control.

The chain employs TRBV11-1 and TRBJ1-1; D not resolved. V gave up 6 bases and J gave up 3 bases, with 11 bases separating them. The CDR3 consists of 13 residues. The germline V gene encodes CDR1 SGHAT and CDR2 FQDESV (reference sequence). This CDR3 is CASRRPGYTEAFF. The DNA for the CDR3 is TGTGCCAGCAGGCGTCCGGGGTACACTGAAGCTTTCTTT.

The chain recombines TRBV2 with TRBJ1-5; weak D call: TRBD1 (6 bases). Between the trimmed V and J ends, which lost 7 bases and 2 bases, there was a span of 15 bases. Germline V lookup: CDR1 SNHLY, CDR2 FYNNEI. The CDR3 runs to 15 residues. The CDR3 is CASTPTQGGNQPQHF. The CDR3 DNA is TGTGCCAGCACCCCCACACAGGGCGGCAATCAGCCCCAGCATTTT. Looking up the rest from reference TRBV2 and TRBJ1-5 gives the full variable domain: EPEVTQTPSHQVTQMGQEVILRCVPISNHLYFYWYRQILGQKVEFLVSFYNNEISEKSEIFDDQFSVERPDGSNFTLKIRSTKLEDSAMYFCASTPTQGGNQPQHFGDGTRLSIL.

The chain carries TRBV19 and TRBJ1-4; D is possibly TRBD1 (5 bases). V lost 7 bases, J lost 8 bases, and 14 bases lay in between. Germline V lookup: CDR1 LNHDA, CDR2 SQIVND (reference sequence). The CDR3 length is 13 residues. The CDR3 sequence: CASNTGRGEKLFF. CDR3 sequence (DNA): TGTGCCAGTAATACAGGTCGGGGGGAAAAACTGTTTTTT.